These T cell receptor beta chains were read from a single sample in a study of T cell responses to AZD1222 COVID-19 vaccine. Produced via immunoSEQ multiplex PCR; TCRdb's table is partial and in-frame only. The sample has around 120,000 clones, about 85% seen once; the top ten hold 5% to 7%. The source was peripheral blood, collected on day 0 of AZD1222 vaccination. All receptors derive from an adult in good health. Each CDR3 is given with its conserved first and last residue. The order of the fields is J gene, clone size, V gene, D gene, CDR3 DNA, CDR3 protein. A D gene is named only where the DNA matches it firmly. Clone sizes are given selectively: once, few, many, or a class where the clone is expanded.

>TRBJ1-1|.|TRBV4-2|.
TGTGCCAGCCGACCGGAGGGGACCGCGAACACTGAAGCTTTCTTT
CASRPEGTANTEAFF
>TRBJ1-3|.|TRBV3-1/TRBV3-2|.
TGTGCCAGCAGCGGGGGTCTCGGAAACACCATATATTTT
CASSGGLGNTIYF
>TRBJ2-7|once|TRBV6-2/TRBV6-3|.
TGTGCCAGCAGCCCCCGGGGCTACGAGCAGTACTTC
CASSPRGYEQYF
>TRBJ2-7|.|TRBV5-8|.
TGTGCCAGCAGCTTGCAGGGGGGGACGATCTACGAGCAGTACTTC
CASSLQGGTIYEQYF
>TRBJ2-2|.|TRBV7-2|TRBD2
TGTGCCAGCAGCTTAATCGGGGGGTCCGGGGAGCTGTTTTTT
CASSLIGGSGELFF
>TRBJ2-7|.|TRBV3-1/TRBV3-2|TRBD1
TGTGCCAGCAGTCTCGCCCGGACAGGGGCCTTCGAGCAGTACTTC
CASSLARTGAFEQYF
>TRBJ2-5|once|TRBV5-8|TRBD2
TGTGCCAGCAGTTCCGGGACTAGCGGTTTTCGAGAGACCCAGTACTTC
CASSSGTSGFRETQYF
>TRBJ2-1|.|TRBV27|TRBD2
TGTGCCAGCAGTCGAGCGGGAGGCTACTACAATGAGCAGTTCTTC
CASSRAGGYYNEQFF
>TRBJ2-2|.|TRBV5-1|.
TGCGCCAGCAGCTTACGAGCGAACACCGGGGAGCTGTTTTTT
CASSLRANTGELFF
>TRBJ2-2|.|TRBV14|.
TGTGCCAGCAGCCGCCCGAAGGATGGCAGGAACACCGGGGAGCTGTTTTTT
CASSRPKDGRNTGELFF
>TRBJ1-4|.|TRBV29-1|.
TGCAGCGCCGAGGGGGAAAAACTGTTTTTT
CSAEGEKLFF
>TRBJ2-7|.|TRBV19|TRBD1
TGTGCCAGTAGCAACGACAGGGGGCGAGGGGGAGGCTCCTACGAGCAGTACTTC
CASSNDRGRGGGSYEQYF
>TRBJ2-2|.|TRBV5-4|TRBD1
TGTGCCAGCCAAAGAACGGACAGGGCCGGGGAGCTGTTTTTT
CASQRTDRAGELFF
>TRBJ1-5|.|TRBV5-6|TRBD1
TGTGCCAGCCGCAGGGGGCGAGATAGCAATCAGCCCCAGCATTTT
CASRRGRDSNQPQHF
>TRBJ1-5|.|TRBV10-3|TRBD1
TGTGCCATCAGCGCCCAGGGGGGGGCTCAGCCCCAGCATTTT
CAISAQGGAQPQHF
>TRBJ2-5|.|TRBV7-3|.
TGTGCCAGCAGCTTAGGAGGAGAAGAGACCCAGTACTTC
CASSLGGEETQYF
>TRBJ2-1|few|TRBV2|TRBD2
TGTGCCAGCCGTACTAGCGGTGAGCAGTTCTTC
CASRTSGEQFF
>TRBJ1-5|once|TRBV19|TRBD1
TGTGCCAGTAGCGCACCAACAGGGGAGGGCTATAGCAATCAGCCCCAGCATTTT
CASSAPTGEGYSNQPQHF
>TRBJ1-3|.|TRBV4-3|.
TGCGCCAGCAGCCATGACGCCAACTCTGGAAACACCATATATTTT
CASSHDANSGNTIYF
>TRBJ1-5|.|TRBV19|TRBD1
TGTGCCAGTAGTCAAACAGGGGAATTCGGCCAGCCCCAGCATTTT
CASSQTGEFGQPQHF
>TRBJ2-6|.|TRBV5-4|.
TGTGCCAGCAGCGGTATCGTGGGGGGCCTTATGTCTGGGGCCAACGTCCTGACTTTC
CASSGIVGGLMSGANVLTF
>TRBJ1-2|.|TRBV18|.
TGTGCCAGCTCACCTGGCAGCCCTGGCTACACCTTC
CASSPGSPGYTF
>TRBJ2-1|.|TRBV4-1|TRBD2
TGCGCCAGCCTACCGTCGGGGGGCAATGAGCAGTTCTTC
CASLPSGGNEQFF
>TRBJ2-2|.|TRBV6-5|.
TGTGCCAGCAGCCCCACCAGGGCCACCGGGGAGCTGTTTTTT
CASSPTRATGELFF
>TRBJ2-7|.|TRBV6-2/TRBV6-3|.
TGTGCCAGCAGTTACTCTCTCCAAAAATACGAGCAGTACTTC
CASSYSLQKYEQYF
>TRBJ2-6|once|TRBV18|.
TGTGCCAGCTCAGCTCGACAGGTCTCTGGGGCCAACGTCCTGACTTTC
CASSARQVSGANVLTF
>TRBJ1-2|.|TRBV14|.
TGTGCCAGCAGCCAAGATATCGGCAGGGGCTACACCTTC
CASSQDIGRGYTF
>TRBJ2-2|.|TRBV11-3|.
TGTGCCAGCAGCTTAGTAGTAACCACAATTCGGACCGGGGAGCTGTTTTTT
CASSLVVTTIRTGELFF
>TRBJ2-5|.|TRBV3-1/TRBV3-2|.
TGTGCCAGCAACAGTAGAGGGTCGGGGGAGACCCAGTACTTC
CASNSRGSGETQYF